These T cell receptor beta chains were read from a single sample in a study of blood T cell repertoires in COVID-19. Assay used: immunoSEQ multiplex PCR; TCRdb lists only in-frame clones, some missing. The repertoire holds 30,000 to 40,000 clones, with approximately 86% as singletons. Sequenced input: peripheral blood. These receptors were taken from a man aged 65 to 85 with acute or convalescent COVID-19. Both conserved end residues are part of each CDR3. The D gene is left open where the match is weak. Clone size appears in some rows only: once, few, many, or a class for an expanded clone.

J | size | D | V | CDR3 | DNA
TRBJ1-1 | NA | NA | TRBV6-6 | CASSFTGLGTEAFF | TGTGCCAGCAGTTTTACAGGGCTGGGCACTGAAGCTTTCTTT
TRBJ1-2 | NA | NA | TRBV5-1 | CASSLGGGSSGYTF | TGCGCCAGCAGCTTGGGCGGGGGCTCATCCGGCTACACCTTC
TRBJ2-2 | NA | NA | TRBV6-2/TRBV6-3 | CASSSSGAGELFF | TGTGCCAGCAGTTCGTCAGGGGCCGGGGAGCTGTTTTTT
TRBJ1-5 | NA | NA | TRBV6-4 | CASSETGVSQPQHF | TGTGCCAGCAGTGAGACAGGCGTAAGTCAGCCCCAGCATTTT
TRBJ1-6 | NA | NA | TRBV18 | CASSPGPVNSPLHF | TGTGCCAGCTCACCAGGGCCTGTCAATTCACCCCTCCACTTT
TRBJ1-5 | NA | NA | TRBV14 | CASSQGAGQPQHF | TGTGCCAGCAGCCAAGGGGCAGGCCAGCCCCAGCATTTT
TRBJ1-2 | few | NA | TRBV19 | CASSTTDRYGYTF | TGTGCCAGTAGTACGACAGACAGATATGGCTACACCTTC
TRBJ2-5 | NA | TRBD2 | TRBV6-2/TRBV6-3 | CASSYSEAGGQETQYF | TGTGCCAGCAGTTACAGTGAGGCGGGAGGGCAAGAGACCCAGTACTTC
TRBJ2-1 | NA | TRBD1 | TRBV25-1 | CASEVAGQGINEQFF | TGTGCCAGCGAGGTGGCGGGACAGGGAATCAATGAGCAGTTCTTC
TRBJ2-7 | NA | NA | TRBV6-6 | CASSGVGTASYEQYF | TGTGCCAGTTCGGGGGTCGGGACGGCCTCCTACGAGCAGTACTTC
TRBJ2-3 | NA | NA | TRBV6-5 | CASSLHGTDTQYF | TGTGCCAGCAGTTTACACGGCACAGATACGCAGTATTTT
TRBJ2-2 | once | TRBD1 | TRBV24-1 | CATSGQGNTGELFF | TGTGCCACCAGCGGACAGGGGAACACCGGGGAGCTGTTTTTT
TRBJ1-3 | few | TRBD1 | TRBV25-1 | CASRGQLSGNTIYF | TGTGCCAGCAGGGGACAGCTATCTGGAAACACCATATATTTT
TRBJ2-5 | NA | NA | TRBV7-9 | CASSLVAEGTQYF | TGTGCCAGCAGCTTAGTGGCCGAGGGGACCCAGTACTTC
TRBJ1-2 | few | NA | TRBV27 | CASSWGGAAYGYTF | TGTGCCAGCAGTTGGGGGGGGGCCGCTTATGGCTACACCTTC
TRBJ1-5 | NA | NA | TRBV15 | CATSVGGVDQPQHF | TGTGCCACCAGCGTGGGGGGTGTGGATCAGCCCCAGCATTTT
TRBJ2-7 | NA | NA | TRBV5-1 | CASSLEGGVEQYF | TGCGCCAGCAGCTTGGAAGGGGGGGTCGAGCAGTACTTC
TRBJ2-1 | once | TRBD2 | TRBV6-6 | CASSRTSAQAGNEQFF | TGTGCCAGCAGTAGGACTAGCGCGCAGGCGGGGAATGAGCAGTTCTTC
TRBJ1-2 | NA | TRBD1 | TRBV10-3 | CAMGQGDYGYTF | TGTGCCATGGGACAGGGGGACTATGGCTACACCTTC
TRBJ1-4 | NA | NA | TRBV6-5 | CASSYYPGEEKLFF | TGTGCCAGCAGTTACTACCCCGGAGAGGAAAAACTGTTTTTT
TRBJ1-4 | NA | NA | TRBV28 | CASSLWQGREKLFF | TGTGCCAGCAGTTTATGGCAGGGGCGTGAAAAACTGTTTTTT
TRBJ2-1 | NA | TRBD2 | TRBV28 | CASSRLADNEQFF | TGTGCCAGCAGTCGCCTAGCGGACAATGAGCAGTTCTTC
TRBJ2-5 | NA | TRBD2 | TRBV3-1/TRBV3-2 | CASSPLAGGWIQTQYF | TGTGCCAGCAGCCCCCTAGCGGGAGGGTGGATCCAGACCCAGTACTTC
TRBJ2-3 | NA | NA | TRBV4-3 | CASSGGSTDTQYF | TGCGCCAGCAGCGGGGGGAGCACAGATACGCAGTATTTT
TRBJ1-5 | NA | NA | TRBV24-1 | CATSDFTVNQPQHF | TGTGCCACCAGTGATTTTACGGTAAACCAGCCCCAGCATTTT
TRBJ2-5 | NA | TRBD1 | TRBV10-3 | CAISESGTGPETQYF | TGTGCCATCAGTGAGTCCGGGACAGGCCCCGAGACCCAGTACTTC
TRBJ2-5 | NA | TRBD2 | TRBV5-6 | CASSSRLAGIQETQYF | TGTGCCAGCAGCTCCCGACTAGCGGGGATCCAAGAGACCCAGTACTTC
TRBJ1-6 | NA | TRBD1 | TRBV28 | CASLQGGRLLSPLHF | TGTGCCAGCCTTCAGGGGGGTCGACTTCTCTCACCCCTCCACTTT
TRBJ1-6 | few | NA | TRBV5-1 | CASSFKGAYNSPLHF | TGCGCCAGCAGCTTTAAGGGGGCCTATAATTCACCCCTCCACTTT
TRBJ2-5 | NA | TRBD2 | TRBV9 | CASSVQAGVQSTQYF | TGTGCCAGCAGCGTACAAGCGGGGGTGCAATCGACCCAGTACTTC
TRBJ2-1 | few | TRBD2 | TRBV4-3 | CASSPRTSGMTYNEQFF | TGCGCCAGCAGCCCGAGGACTAGCGGGATGACCTACAATGAGCAGTTCTTC
TRBJ1-5 | NA | TRBD1 | TRBV7-2 | CASSSTGGYQPQHF | TGTGCCAGCAGCTCCACAGGGGGCTATCAGCCCCAGCATTTT